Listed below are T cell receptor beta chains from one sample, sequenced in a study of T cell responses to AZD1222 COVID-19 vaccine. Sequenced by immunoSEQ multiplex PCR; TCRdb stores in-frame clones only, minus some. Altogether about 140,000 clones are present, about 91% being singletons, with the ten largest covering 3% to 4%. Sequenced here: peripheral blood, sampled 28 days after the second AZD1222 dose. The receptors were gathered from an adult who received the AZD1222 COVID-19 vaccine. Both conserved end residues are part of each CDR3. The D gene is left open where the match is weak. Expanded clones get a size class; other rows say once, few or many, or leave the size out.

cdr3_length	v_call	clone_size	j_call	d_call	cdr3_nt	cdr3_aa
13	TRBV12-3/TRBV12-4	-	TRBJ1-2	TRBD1	TGTGCCAGCAGCCCCGGGACAGTAGCTGGCTACACCTTC	CASSPGTVAGYTF
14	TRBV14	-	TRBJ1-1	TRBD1	TGTGCCAGCAGAGCCAAGACAGGGGACACTGAAGCTTTCTTT	CASRAKTGDTEAFF
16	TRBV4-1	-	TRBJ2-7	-	TGCGCCAGCAGCCAAGGCTCAGGACTTATCTCCTACGAGCAGTACTTC	CASSQGSGLISYEQYF
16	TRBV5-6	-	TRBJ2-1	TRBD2	TGTGCCAGCAGCTTGTACGGCGGGAGCTCCTACAATGAGCAGTTCTTC	CASSLYGGSSYNEQFF
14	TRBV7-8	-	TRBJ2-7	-	TGTGCCAGCAGCTTAAGGCAGGGCGTAGGGGAGCAGTACTTC	CASSLRQGVGEQYF
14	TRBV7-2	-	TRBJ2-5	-	TGTGCCAGCAGCTTCAGACAGGAAGAAGAGACCCAGTACTTC	CASSFRQEEETQYF
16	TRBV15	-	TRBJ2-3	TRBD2	TGTGCCACCAGCAGTCTAGCGGGAGGGGGCACAGATACGCAGTATTTT	CATSSLAGGGTDTQYF
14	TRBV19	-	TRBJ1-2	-	TGTGCCAGTAGTATTGGCGGGGTTAACTATGGCTACACCTTC	CASSIGGVNYGYTF
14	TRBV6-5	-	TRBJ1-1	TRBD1	TGTGCCAGCAGCGGACAGGGGGCGAGGACTGAAGCTTTCTTT	CASSGQGARTEAFF
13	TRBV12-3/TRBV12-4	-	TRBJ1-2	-	TGTGCCAGCAGTCCTACGATGGACTATGGCTACACCTTC	CASSPTMDYGYTF
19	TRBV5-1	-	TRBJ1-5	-	TGCGCCAGCAGCCAGGGTACAGGGCTGGCCGTTATCGGCAATCAGCCCCAGCATTTT	CASSQGTGLAVIGNQPQHF
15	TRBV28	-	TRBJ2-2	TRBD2	TGTGCCAGCAAGCTAGCGGGAGGTTACACCGGGGAGCTGTTTTTT	CASKLAGGYTGELFF
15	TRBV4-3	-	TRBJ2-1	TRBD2	TGCGCCAGCAGCCAGGCTGGGACTACGTTCAATGAGCAGTTCTTC	CASSQAGTTFNEQFF
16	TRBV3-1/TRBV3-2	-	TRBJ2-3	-	TGTGCCAGCAGCCAAGCTCAGACCTCTAGCACAGATACGCAGTATTTT	CASSQAQTSSTDTQYF
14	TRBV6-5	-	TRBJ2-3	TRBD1	TGTGCCACCAAGACAGGGTCGAGCACAGATACGCAGTATTTT	CATKTGSSTDTQYF
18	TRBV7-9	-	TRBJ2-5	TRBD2	TGTGCCAGCAGCTCGGGTAACCGACTAGCGGGTGTCCAAGAGACCCAGTACTTC	CASSSGNRLAGVQETQYF
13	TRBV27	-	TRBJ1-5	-	TGTGCCAGCAGTTCCGGCGGCAATCAGCCCCAGCATTTT	CASSSGGNQPQHF
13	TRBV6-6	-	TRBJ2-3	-	TGTGCCAGCAGCCTCACGTTCACAGATACGCAGTATTTT	CASSLTFTDTQYF
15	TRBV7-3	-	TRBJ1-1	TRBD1	TGTGCCAGCAGCTTAGGGGCAGGGACAGGGGCTGAAGCTTTCTTT	CASSLGAGTGAEAFF
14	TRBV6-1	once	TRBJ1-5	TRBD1	TGTGCCAGCAGTGAGTTACAGGGGAATCAGCCCCAGCATTTT	CASSELQGNQPQHF
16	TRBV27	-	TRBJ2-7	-	TGTGCCAGCAGATCTTTGTTTGAGGGAGGAAAGGACGAGCAGTACTTC	CASRSLFEGGKDEQYF
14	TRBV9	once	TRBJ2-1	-	TGTGCCAGCAGCGACGGACAGCCCTACAATGAGCAGTTCTTC	CASSDGQPYNEQFF
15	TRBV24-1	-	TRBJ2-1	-	TGTGCCACCAGTGATTTGGCCGAGGCCGACAATGAGCAGTTCTTC	CATSDLAEADNEQFF
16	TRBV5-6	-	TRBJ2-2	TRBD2	TGTGCCAGCAGCTTGATCCGCGGGGGGGACGCCGGGGAGCTGTTTTTT	CASSLIRGGDAGELFF
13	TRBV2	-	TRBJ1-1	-	TGTGCCAGCAACCAAAGGCCGGTGACTGAAGCTTTCTTT	CASNQRPVTEAFF
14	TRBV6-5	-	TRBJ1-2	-	TGTGCCAGCAGTTACTCGAACCGATACTATGGCTACACCTTC	CASSYSNRYYGYTF
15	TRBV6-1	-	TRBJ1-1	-	TGTGCCAGCAGTGATTCGAGTCAGATGAACACTGAAGCTTTCTTT	CASSDSSQMNTEAFF
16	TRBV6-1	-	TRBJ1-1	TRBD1	TGTGCCAGCAGTGAACCTCCGGACAGGTTGAACACTGAAGCTTTCTTT	CASSEPPDRLNTEAFF
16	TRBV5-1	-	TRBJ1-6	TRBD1	TGCGCCAGCAGCTTGGCCGGGACAGGGCCTAATTCACCCCTCCACTTT	CASSLAGTGPNSPLHF
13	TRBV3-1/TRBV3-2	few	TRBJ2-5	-	TGTGCCAGCTCACCGGCGGGTACTGAGACCCAGTACTTC	CASSPAGTETQYF
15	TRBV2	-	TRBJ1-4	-	TGTGCCAGCACTATGGACTTAGGGGAAGGCGAAAAACTGTTTTTT	CASTMDLGEGEKLFF
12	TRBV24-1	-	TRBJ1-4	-	TGTGCCAGCCAGGGGAGGAATGAAAAACTGTTTTTT	CASQGRNEKLFF
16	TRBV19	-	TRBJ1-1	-	TGTGCCAGTAGTATAGTGGGAGGTTGGCGGGACACTGAAGCTTTCTTT	CASSIVGGWRDTEAFF